This T cell receptor beta chain comes out of a study of cytomegalovirus exposure and HLA in healthy donors. Findings of the study overall: In a later analysis, specific HLA alleles were associated with around 17,000 TCR beta sequences at a 0.05 false discovery rate.

This clone was seen a few times. The antigen remains undetermined. The junction had 11 bases not matched to a gene; V was cut back by 3 bases and J by 3 bases. This CDR3 comprises 16 residues. Germline V lookup: CDR1 MDHEN, CDR2 SYDVKM. PCR involved 60 Vbeta and 13 Jbeta primers. Here immunoSEQ multiplex PCR was the method, and the copy in TCRdb shows in-frame clones only, minus some. The table includes 130,000 to 150,000 clones, about four fifths detected once. The origin of this receptor is a male donor in good health and CMV-seropositive. J is TRBJ2-7 and V is TRBV28; TRBD2 matches at 7 bases. The sequencing sample was made of PBMCs. CDR3 sequence: CASSLGGLGEGYEQYF. The CDR3 nucleotides are TGTGCCAGCAGTTTGGGGGGTTTGGGGGAGGGCTACGAGCAGTACTTC.